This is a list of T cell receptor beta chains from one sample in a study of radiation and T cells in renal cell carcinoma. Only in-frame clones appear in the TCRdb table, and some are missing; sequencing was by immunoSEQ multiplex PCR. The sample consists of just over 95,000 clones, about 79% of them appearing once. Sequences were derived from blood, sampled from a patient whose treatment included radiotherapy and nephrectomy. Receptors originate from a man aged 60 to 75 with renal cell carcinoma. The CDR3 runs from the conserved cysteine through the conserved F or W. D genes are given only for firm matches. Clone size is given for some rows only: seen once, a few or many times, or a class if the clone is expanded.

CAWRKQSGVEQYF | TGTGCCTGGAGAAAGCAGTCGGGTGTCGAGCAGTACTTC | TRBV30 | 13 | NA | TRBJ2-7 | NA
CASSEAGRGYTF | TGTGCCAGCAGTGAAGCTGGGCGGGGCTACACCTTC | TRBV2 | 12 | NA | TRBJ1-2 | NA
CASSQEGGSPDEQYF | TGCGCCAGCAGCCAAGAGGGGGGGTCCCCAGACGAGCAGTACTTC | TRBV4-1 | 15 | NA | TRBJ2-7 | TRBD2
CASSQVSRNTIYF | TGTGCCAGCAGCCAAGTATCACGAAACACCATATATTTT | TRBV4-2 | 13 | NA | TRBJ1-3 | NA
CASSQESRTNEKLFF | TGTGCCAGCAGCCAAGAATCCAGGACTAATGAAAAACTGTTTTTT | TRBV4-2 | 15 | NA | TRBJ1-4 | NA
CASSLSRGGDTQYF | TGTGCCAGCAGTTTAAGCAGGGGGGGAGATACGCAGTATTTT | TRBV27 | 14 | NA | TRBJ2-3 | NA
CASSQEYGAPNEQFF | TGTGCCAGCAGCCAAGAATACGGGGCCCCCAATGAGCAGTTCTTC | TRBV14 | 15 | NA | TRBJ2-1 | NA
CASSTTGATYEQYF | TGCGCCAGCAGCACAACAGGGGCAACCTACGAGCAGTACTTC | TRBV5-1 | 14 | once | TRBJ2-7 | TRBD1
CASSLAGQPQHF | TGTGCCAGCAGCTTAGCGGGGCAGCCCCAGCATTTT | TRBV7-9 | 12 | NA | TRBJ1-5 | NA
CSVATGPISYEQYF | TGCAGCGTTGCGACAGGACCTATATCCTACGAGCAGTACTTC | TRBV29-1 | 14 | NA | TRBJ2-7 | NA
CSVESTGANVLTF | TGCAGCGTTGAGTCAACCGGAGCCAACGTCCTGACTTTC | TRBV29-1 | 13 | NA | TRBJ2-6 | NA
CASSPRVGVLAGAGNEQFF | TGTGCCAGCAGCCCCAGGGTAGGGGTACTAGCGGGAGCGGGCAATGAGCAGTTCTTC | TRBV7-2 | 19 | NA | TRBJ2-1 | TRBD2
CASSREGRAPDTQYF | TGTGCCAGCAGCCGAGAGGGGAGGGCCCCAGATACGCAGTATTTT | TRBV7-3 | 15 | few | TRBJ2-3 | TRBD2